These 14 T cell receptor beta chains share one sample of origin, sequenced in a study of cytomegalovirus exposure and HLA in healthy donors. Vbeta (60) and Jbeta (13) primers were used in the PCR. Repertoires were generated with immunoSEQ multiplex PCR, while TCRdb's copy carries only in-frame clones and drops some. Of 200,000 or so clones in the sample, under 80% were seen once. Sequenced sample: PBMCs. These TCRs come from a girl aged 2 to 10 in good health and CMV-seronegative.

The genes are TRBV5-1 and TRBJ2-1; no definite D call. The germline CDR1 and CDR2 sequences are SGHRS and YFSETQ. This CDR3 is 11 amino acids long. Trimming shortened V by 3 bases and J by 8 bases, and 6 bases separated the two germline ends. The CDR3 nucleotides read TGCGCCAGCAGCTCCATAGATGAGCAGTTCTTC. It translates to CASSSIDEQFF.

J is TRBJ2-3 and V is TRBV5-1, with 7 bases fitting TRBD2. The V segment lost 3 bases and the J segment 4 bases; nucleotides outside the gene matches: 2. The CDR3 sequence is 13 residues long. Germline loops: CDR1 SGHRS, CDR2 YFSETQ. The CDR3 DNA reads TGCGCCAGCAGCTGGGGGGGTGCAGATACGCAGTATTTT. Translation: CASSWGGADTQYF.

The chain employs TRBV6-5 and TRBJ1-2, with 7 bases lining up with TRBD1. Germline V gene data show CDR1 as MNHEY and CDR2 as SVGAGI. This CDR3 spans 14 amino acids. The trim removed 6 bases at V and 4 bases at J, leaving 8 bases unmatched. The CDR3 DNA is TGTGCCAGCAGCCCGATGACAGGGACCTATGGCTACACCTTC. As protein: CASSPMTGTYGYTF.

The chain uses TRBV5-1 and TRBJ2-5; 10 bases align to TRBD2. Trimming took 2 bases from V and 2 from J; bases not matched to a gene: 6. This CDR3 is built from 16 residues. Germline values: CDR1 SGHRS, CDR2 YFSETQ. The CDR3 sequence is CASSFLAGVTQETQYF. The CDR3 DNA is TGCGCCAGCAGCTTTCTAGCGGGGGTAACACAAGAGACCCAGTACTTC.

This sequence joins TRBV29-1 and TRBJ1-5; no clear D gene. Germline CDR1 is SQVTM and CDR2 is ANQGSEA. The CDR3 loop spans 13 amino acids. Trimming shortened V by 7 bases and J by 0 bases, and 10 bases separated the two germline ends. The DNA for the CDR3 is TGCAGCGCCGGAGAGAATAGCAATCAGCCCCAGCATTTT. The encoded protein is CSAGENSNQPQHF.

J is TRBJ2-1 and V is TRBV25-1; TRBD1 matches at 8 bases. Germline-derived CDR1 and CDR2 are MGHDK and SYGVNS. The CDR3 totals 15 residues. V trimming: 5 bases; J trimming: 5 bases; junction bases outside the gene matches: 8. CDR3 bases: TGTGCCAGCAGTCATTACAGGGGGATCAACAATGAGCAGTTCTTC. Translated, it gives CASSHYRGINNEQFF.

DNA for the CDR3: TGTGCCAGTAGTAGGGAAGGGGATACGACTGGGGCCAACGTCCTGACTTTC. Its protein product is CASSREGDTTGANVLTF. This chain uses TRBV19 with TRBJ2-6; TRBD1 is a possible D gene (5 bases). The CDR3 spans 17 residues. Germline lookup yields CDR1 LNHDA and CDR2 SQIVND (reference sequence). The V end was cut by 4 bases, the J end by 2 bases, with 15 bases between.

The CDR3: CASRQPGTSSYEQYF. The DNA for the CDR3 is TGCGCCAGCAGGCAGCCCGGGACTAGCTCCTACGAGCAGTACTTC. The rearrangement joins TRBV4-1 to TRBJ2-7; TRBD2 aligns across 8 bases. Germline V gene data show CDR1 as MGHRA and CDR2 as YSYEKL. The CDR3 has 15 residues. V lost 6 bases and J lost 0; bases outside the gene matches: 7.

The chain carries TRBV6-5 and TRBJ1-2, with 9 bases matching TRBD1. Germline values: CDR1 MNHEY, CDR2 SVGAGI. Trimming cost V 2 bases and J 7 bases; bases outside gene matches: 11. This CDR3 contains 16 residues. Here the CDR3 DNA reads TGTGCCAGCAGTTACCGCCGGGACAGGGTAGCGGGTGGCTACACCTTC. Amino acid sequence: CASSYRRDRVAGGYTF.

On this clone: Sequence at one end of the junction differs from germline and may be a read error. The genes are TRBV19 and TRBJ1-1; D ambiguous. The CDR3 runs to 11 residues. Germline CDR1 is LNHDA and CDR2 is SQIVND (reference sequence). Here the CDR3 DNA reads TGTGCCAGTAGTCGGAACAGTGAAGCTTTCTTT. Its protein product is CASSRNSEAFF.

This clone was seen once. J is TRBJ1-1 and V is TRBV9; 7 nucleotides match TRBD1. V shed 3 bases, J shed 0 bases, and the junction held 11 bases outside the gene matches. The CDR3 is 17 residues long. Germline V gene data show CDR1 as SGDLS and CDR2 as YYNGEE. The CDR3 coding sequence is TGTGCCAGCAGCGCGGTAGGGACAGCCTCGATGAACACTGAAGCTTTCTTT. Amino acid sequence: CASSAVGTASMNTEAFF.

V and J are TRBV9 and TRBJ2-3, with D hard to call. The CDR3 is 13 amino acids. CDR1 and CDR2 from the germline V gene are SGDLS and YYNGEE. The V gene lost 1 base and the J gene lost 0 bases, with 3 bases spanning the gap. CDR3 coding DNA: TGTGCCAGCAGCGTATTAAGCACAGATACGCAGTATTTT. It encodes CASSVLSTDTQYF.

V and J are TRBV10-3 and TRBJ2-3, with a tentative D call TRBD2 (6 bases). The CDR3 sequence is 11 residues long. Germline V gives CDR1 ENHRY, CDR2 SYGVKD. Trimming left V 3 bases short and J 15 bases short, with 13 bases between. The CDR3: CAISDGGIAYF. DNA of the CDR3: TGTGCCATCAGTGACGGAGGGATAGCATATTTT.

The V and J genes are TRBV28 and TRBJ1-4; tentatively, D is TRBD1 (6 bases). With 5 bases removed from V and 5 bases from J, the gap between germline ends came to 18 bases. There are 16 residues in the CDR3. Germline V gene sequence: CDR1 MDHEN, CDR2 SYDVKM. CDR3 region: CASSPERGAANEKLFF. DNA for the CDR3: TGTGCCAGCAGTCCCGAGCGGGGGGCAGCGAATGAAAAACTGTTTTTT.